A selection of T cell receptor beta chains follows, all from one sample in a study of cytomegalovirus exposure and HLA in healthy donors. Method: immunoSEQ multiplex PCR; TCRdb's copy keeps in-frame clones and lacks some. The sample has hundreds of thousands of clones; roughly 87% are singletons. Material: PBMCs. All receptors derive from a man aged 18 to 29 in good health and CMV-seropositive. The CDR3 runs from the conserved cysteine through the conserved F or W. Each record gives: CDR3 DNA, CDR3 protein, clone size, J gene, V gene, D gene. The D gene is left open where the match is weak. Size tells how often a clone was seen (once, few, many) or the class of an expanded clone, and some rows leave it out.

DNA: TGTGCCTGGACAACACGGGGCACTGAAGCTTTCTTT
CDR3: CAWTTRGTEAFF
size: .
J: TRBJ1-1
V: TRBV30
D: .

DNA: TGTGCCAGCAGTTTGTGGACAGAATCCCCCAATGAGCAGTTCTTC
CDR3: CASSLWTESPNEQFF
size: .
J: TRBJ2-1
V: TRBV6-1
D: .

DNA: TGTGCCAGCAGTTCCCCCGAGAGGGGGAAGGGCTACACCTTC
CDR3: CASSSPERGKGYTF
size: once
J: TRBJ1-2
V: TRBV28
D: .

DNA: TGTGCCAGCAGCTTATCGGGATCCCCCTACGAGCAGTACTTC
CDR3: CASSLSGSPYEQYF
size: few
J: TRBJ2-7
V: TRBV7-2
D: .

DNA: TGTGCCAGCAGCCCAAATAGTGGGCCTGGGAGTGAGCAGTTCTTC
CDR3: CASSPNSGPGSEQFF
size: .
J: TRBJ2-1
V: TRBV7-3
D: .

DNA: TGTGCCAGCAGCCAATTACAGGGTCGCTACGAGCAGTACTTC
CDR3: CASSQLQGRYEQYF
size: .
J: TRBJ2-7
V: TRBV4-2
D: .

DNA: TGCGCCAGCAGCGCCGGGACAGGGAGTCGGTTGGAAGCTTTCTTT
CDR3: CASSAGTGSRLEAFF
size: .
J: TRBJ1-1
V: TRBV5-1
D: TRBD1

DNA: TGTGCCAGCAGCCGGACAGGGAGCTCCTACGAGCAGTACTTC
CDR3: CASSRTGSSYEQYF
size: once
J: TRBJ2-7
V: TRBV7-9
D: TRBD1

DNA: TGTGCCAGCGAGGCTGGGGGTCTCCCCTACGAGCAGTACTTC
CDR3: CASEAGGLPYEQYF
size: .
J: TRBJ2-7
V: TRBV28
D: .

DNA: TGTGCCAGCAGCTTAGCTGGGAGCGGCAATCAGCCCCAGCATTTT
CDR3: CASSLAGSGNQPQHF
size: once
J: TRBJ1-5
V: TRBV7-2
D: .

DNA: TGCGCCAGCACCCCGATCAATACAGGGGCGAACACTGAAGCTTTCTTT
CDR3: CASTPINTGANTEAFF
size: few
J: TRBJ1-1
V: TRBV5-1
D: TRBD1

DNA: TGCGCCAGCAGCTTGGGACGGGTCGGCACAGATACGCAGTATTTT
CDR3: CASSLGRVGTDTQYF
size: .
J: TRBJ2-3
V: TRBV5-1
D: .

DNA: TGTGCCAGCAGCTTGTATGGGGGGTCTGGGGCCAACGTCCTGACTTTC
CDR3: CASSLYGGSGANVLTF
size: .
J: TRBJ2-6
V: TRBV7-2
D: .

DNA: TGCGCCAGCAGCCAAGCTAAGGGAGCGACTACCTACGAGCAGTACTTC
CDR3: CASSQAKGATTYEQYF
size: .
J: TRBJ2-7
V: TRBV4-1
D: .

DNA: TGTGCCAGCAGCCGATCACCTAAGGACAGGGGGCTTCAGCCCCAGCATTTT
CDR3: CASSRSPKDRGLQPQHF
size: .
J: TRBJ1-5
V: TRBV7-2
D: TRBD1

DNA: TGTGCCAGCACCCTAGGTGGCGGGAGGGCCCTTGGGAATGAGCAGTTCTTC
CDR3: CASTLGGGRALGNEQFF
size: .
J: TRBJ2-1
V: TRBV28
D: TRBD2

DNA: TGCGCCAGCAGTCTTGGACTAGCGAACTACGAGCAGTACTTC
CDR3: CASSLGLANYEQYF
size: once
J: TRBJ2-7
V: TRBV10-2
D: TRBD2

DNA: TGTGCCAGCAGCACAGGACCGTACAATGAGCAGTTCTTC
CDR3: CASSTGPYNEQFF
size: .
J: TRBJ2-1
V: TRBV7-3
D: .

DNA: TGTGCCAGCTCACCAAATCAGGGATCGTATGGCTACACCTTC
CDR3: CASSPNQGSYGYTF
size: .
J: TRBJ1-2
V: TRBV18
D: .

DNA: TGCAGTGCCCCGAAGGCTTATGGCTACACCTTC
CDR3: CSAPKAYGYTF
size: .
J: TRBJ1-2
V: TRBV20-1
D: .

DNA: TGCGCCAGCAGCTTGGGCAGGTCCCGCGGAGAGACCCAGTACTTC
CDR3: CASSLGRSRGETQYF
size: .
J: TRBJ2-5
V: TRBV5-1
D: .

DNA: TGTGCCTGGAGTGCTTACTGGGACAGGTCCGGGGAGCTGTTTTTT
CDR3: CAWSAYWDRSGELFF
size: .
J: TRBJ2-2
V: TRBV30
D: TRBD1